Presented here are 11 T cell receptor beta chains from one specimen sequenced in a study of T cells in Graves' hyperthyroidism and ophthalmopathy. Amplified regions were TCR beta CDR3 sequences from RNA transcripts. Researchers ran a first-round RT-PCR on the TCR CDR3 using the HTBI primer set. Using its own MiXCR run on the multiplex PCR reads, TCRdb lists one record per CDR3 protein. The sample includes 500,000 to 800,000 distinct CDR3 sequences, roughly 15% seen only once; the top ten take about an eighth. Input material: blood. These receptor sequences come from a woman aged 50 to 60 with Graves' ophthalmopathy.

V usage is TRBV11-3 and J usage is TRBJ2-2; a weak D match, TRBD1 (6 bases). V was cut by 4 bases and J by 0 bases, with 12 bases left in between. Germline CDR1 is SGHNT and CDR2 is YENEEA. The CDR3 sequence is 16 residues long. In DNA form, the CDR3 reads TGTGCCAGCAGCTCCTGGACAGACACGAACACCGGGGAGCTGTTTTTT. Encoded protein: CASSSWTDTNTGELFF.

This chain links TRBV9 with TRBJ1-1; D is perhaps TRBD1 (6 bases). CDR1 SGDLS and CDR2 YYNGEE come from the germline V gene. The CDR3 is 17 residues long. Trimming took off 0 bases at V and 3 bases at J, with 18 bases between the two ends. The CDR3, as DNA: TGTGCCAGCAGCGTAGCTATCCAGGGGCGATTTGACACTGAAGCTTTCTTT. Protein product: CASSVAIQGRFDTEAFF.

The genes are TRBV29-1 and TRBJ2-1; the D gene is possibly TRBD2 (6 bases). V lost 6 bases and J lost 5, with 20 bases in between. Germline lookup yields CDR1 SQVTM and CDR2 ANQGSEA. This CDR3 comprises 15 residues. CDR3 protein: CSVKSGLQNNNEQFF. In nucleotides, the CDR3 is TGCAGCGTGAAGTCGGGACTTCAAAATAACAATGAGCAGTTCTTC.

A few counts support this clonotype. This chain links TRBV18 with TRBJ2-1; the match to TRBD2 covers 9 bases. The CDR3 is 17 residues long. Germline V gives CDR1 KGHSH, CDR2 LQKENI. Trimming removed 5 bases from V and 5 bases from J; junction bases left unmatched: 13. For the CDR3, the DNA is TGTGCCAGCTCAAAAGCGGAAGGCGGGAGGGCCAACAATGAGCAGTTCTTC. Its translation is CASSKAEGGRANNEQFF. Complete variable domain (other parts from reference TRBV18 and TRBJ2-1): NAGVMQNPRHLVRRRGQEARLRCSPMKGHSHVYWYRQLPEEGLKFMVYLQKENIIDESGMPKERFSAEFPKEGPSILRIQQVVRGDSAAYFCASSKAEGGRANNEQFFGPGTRLTVL.

This clonotype was seen many times. V is TRBV9 and J is TRBJ2-7; 10 bases match TRBD2. The CDR3 runs 17 residues. After removal of 3 bases from V and 5 bases from J, the junction contained 14 bases not matched to a gene. Germline CDR1 SGDLS, CDR2 YYNGEE. The DNA of the CDR3 is TGTGCCAGCAGCGCGACCCCCAGCGGGAGGGCCGTCGACGAGCAGTACTTC. Amino acid sequence: CASSATPSGRAVDEQYF.

This clonotype appeared once. The V and J genes are TRBV4-1 and TRBJ2-1; unclear D gene. The germline gives CDR1 MGHRA, CDR2 YSYEKL. Trimming took 3 bases from V and 6 from J, leaving 6 bases between them. The CDR3 contains 12 residues. The CDR3 nucleotides read TGCGCCAGCAGCCAGCGGTCCAATGAGCAGTTCTTC. Protein: CASSQRSNEQFF.

This clonotype was observed a handful of times. The V gene is TRBV7-9, the J gene TRBJ2-7; TRBD2 aligns across 7 bases. Germline lookup yields CDR1 SEHNR and CDR2 FQNEAQ (reference sequence). This CDR3 has 16 amino acids. With 5 bases clipped from V and 0 bases from J, the junction kept 10 bases outside the gene matches. CDR3 protein: CASSPTLREDSYEQYF. DNA of the CDR3: TGTGCCAGCAGCCCCACTCTCCGGGAGGACTCCTACGAGCAGTACTTC.

In this sample, this clonotype turned up many times. CDR3 nucleotides: TGTGCCAGCAGTTTATCGGCGGGGGGCTGGGGCTACACCTTC. Translation: CASSLSAGGWGYTF. The V gene is TRBV27, the J gene TRBJ1-2; D might be TRBD1 (6 bases). The V and J ends lost 0 bases and 8 bases respectively, with 13 bases between them. Germline CDR1 is MNHEY and CDR2 is SMNVEV (reference sequence). This CDR3 is built from 14 residues.

This clonotype was observed a handful of times. The chain links TRBV20-1 to TRBJ2-3, with 12 bases aligning to TRBD2. The V gene's germline CDR1 is DFQATT and CDR2 SNEGSKA (reference sequence). The CDR3 is 15 residues long. With V trimmed by 5 bases and J by 3 bases, 6 bases remained unmatched. In DNA form, the CDR3 reads TGCAGTGCTTCAGGACTAGCGGGACGAACAGATACGCAGTATTTT. Its translation: CSASGLAGRTDTQYF.

As to this clonotype: This may come from a read error, since a much larger clone is one base off. The rearrangement uses TRBV6-2 or TRBV6-3 and TRBJ2-1; 16 positions agree with TRBD2. This CDR3 has 16 residues. V was clipped by 6 bases and J by 6 bases; unmatched bases: 5. Germline V gene lookup returns CDR1 MNHEY and CDR2 SVGEGT. The CDR3 here is CASSPGLAGGPNEQFF. CDR3 in DNA: TGTGCCAGCAGCCCGGGACTAGCGGGAGGGCCCAATGAGCAGTTCTTC.

In this sample, this clonotype turned up many times. This chain connects TRBV3-1 to TRBJ1-1, with no clear D. Germline-derived CDR1 and CDR2 are LGHDT and YNNKEL (reference sequence). Deletions cut 3 bases from V and 4 bases from J, with 3 bases between. The CDR3 spans 11 residues. CDR3 loop: CASSQTTEAFF. The CDR3 DNA reads TGTGCCAGCAGCCAGACCACTGAAGCTTTCTTT.